This T cell receptor (beta chain) is from a study of T cell repertoires in aging, cancer and after chemotherapy. Study-level information: Roughly 10 million TCR reads made up the full dataset.

TCR beta rearrangements were amplified from peripheral blood genomic DNA. Study-level results: In healthy donors, age-related TCR diversity loss mainly reflected lost richness.

By share, this clonotype counts as large (0.1 to 1%). Antigen unknown. TRB rearrangements spanning V, D and J were amplified using mixed TRB-A/B primers. TCRdb reprocessed the multiplex PCR reads with MiXCR, giving one entry per CDR3 protein. The table lists about 2,000 distinct CDR3 sequences, around 28% of them singletons. Specimen: blood. The clonotype was recovered from a human donor with a solid tumor.

The CDR3 spells CASSKPGQNYGYTF. In DNA, the CDR3 is TGTGCCAGTAGTAAACCGGGACAGAACTATGGCTACACCTTC. V usage is TRBV19 and J usage is TRBJ1-2, with 7 bases that match TRBD1. The trim removed 4 bases at V and 2 bases at J, leaving 4 bases unmatched. The CDR3 contains 14 residues. Germline lookup yields CDR1 LNHDA and CDR2 SQIVND (reference sequence).